The 20 T cell receptor beta chains given below trace back to one sample, sequenced in a study of T cells after yellow fever vaccination. TCRdb recomputed calls from the 5' RACE reads with MiXCR, one row per CDR3 protein. Here the sample spans under 600,000 distinct CDR3 sequences, approximately 15% being singletons. This specimen consisted of PBMCs, obtained on the day of the yellow fever booster vaccination. These receptors all stem from a man under 40 who received the YFV17D yellow fever vaccine.

In this sample, this clonotype turned up a few times. The genes are TRBV27 and TRBJ1-5; D possibly corresponds to TRBD1 (5 bases). V lost 5 bases to trimming and J lost 0 bases, with 14 bases between them. Germline V gene data show CDR1 as MNHEY and CDR2 as SMNVEV (reference sequence). The CDR3 runs to 16 residues. The CDR3 bases are TGTGCCAGCAGTCTCACCCCAGGGAATAGCAATCAGCCCCAGCATTTT. It yields the protein CASSLTPGNSNQPQHF.

The chain employs TRBV11-2 and TRBJ1-2; D call uncertain. CDR1 is SGHAT, CDR2 FQNNGV, per germline. This CDR3 region has 13 residues. V was cut by 6 bases and J by 8 bases, with 16 bases left in between. CDR3 sequence: CASRVVAADGYTF. In DNA form, the CDR3 reads TGTGCCAGCAGGGTTGTGGCGGCTGACGGCTACACCTTC.

This clonotype was detected many times. The V and J genes are TRBV13 and TRBJ2-7, with TRBD2 matching 14 bases. Trimming removed 5 bases from V and 5 bases from J; junction bases left unmatched: 2. Germline V gene lookup returns CDR1 PRHDT and CDR2 FYEKMQ (reference sequence). The CDR3 runs to 14 residues. CDR3 amino acids: CASSPGLAGDEQYF. As DNA, the CDR3 is TGTGCCAGCAGCCCGGGACTAGCGGGAGACGAGCAGTACTTC. Full variable domain (remainder filled in from reference TRBV13 and TRBJ2-7): AAGVIQSPRHLIKEKRETATLKCYPIPRHDTVYWYQQGPGQDPQFLISFYEKMQSDKGSIPDRFSAQQFSDYHSELNMSSLELGDSALYFCASSPGLAGDEQYFGPGTRLTVT.

The sample holds a few counts of this clonotype. The chain links TRBV7-2 to TRBJ2-2, with D unresolved. V was pared by 4 bases and J by 2 bases, with 11 bases between. The V gene's germline CDR1 is SGHTA and CDR2 FQGNSA. The CDR3 is made up of 15 amino acids. CDR3 in amino acids: CASSSFGLNTGELFF. In DNA, the CDR3 is TGTGCCAGCAGCTCTTTCGGCCTAAACACCGGGGAGCTGTTTTTT.

This clonotype was found a few times. The chain links TRBV30 to TRBJ2-5; 10 bases align to TRBD2. Unmatched junction bases numbered 6, after V lost 0 bases and J lost 5 bases. This CDR3 comprises 15 residues. Germline-derived CDR1 and CDR2 are GTSNPN and SVGIG (reference sequence). Here the CDR3 DNA reads TGTGCCTGGAGTGTTTCGCTAGCGGGAGCTGAGACCCAGTACTTC. This encodes CAWSVSLAGAETQYF.

In this sample, this clonotype turned up a few times. The V gene is TRBV11-3, the J gene TRBJ2-3; no clear D. The CDR3 has 15 residues. V lost 1 base, J lost 4 bases, and 12 bases lay in between. Germline CDR1 is SGHNT and CDR2 is YENEEA. The CDR3: CASSLGGIRADTQYF. CDR3 in DNA: TGTGCCAGCAGCTTAGGGGGAATCCGCGCAGATACGCAGTATTTT.

There are a few counts of this clonotype. Here the CDR3 reads CSAKDGLDEQFF. CDR3 in DNA: TGCAGTGCTAAGGACGGTTTAGATGAGCAGTTCTTC. V gene TRBV20-1 combines with J gene TRBJ2-1; D is uncertain. Germline lookup yields CDR1 DFQATT and CDR2 SNEGSKA (reference sequence). Trimming stripped 4 bases from V and 8 bases from J, with 12 bases between. There are 12 residues in the CDR3.

The genes are TRBV7-2 and TRBJ2-7, with D possibly being TRBD2 (5 bases). V lost 2 bases and J lost 6, with 11 bases in between. CDR1 and CDR2 from the germline V gene are SGHTA and FQGNSA. The CDR3 has 13 residues. The CDR3 reads CASSLYGIGEQYF. DNA of the CDR3: TGTGCCAGCAGCTTATACGGGATTGGCGAGCAGTACTTC. Supplemented by reference TRBV7-2 and TRBJ2-7, the full variable domain reads GAGVSQSPSNKVTEKGKDVELRCDPISGHTALYWYRQSLGQGLEFLIYFQGNSAPDKSGLPSDRFSAERTGGSVSTLTIQRTQQEDSAVYLCASSLYGIGEQYFGPGTRLTVT.

Here the CDR3 reads CASSSIGTSASYEQYF. The CDR3 nucleotides are TGTGCCAGCAGCTCCATAGGGACTAGCGCCTCCTACGAGCAGTACTTC. The rearrangement joins TRBV7-9 to TRBJ2-7, with 10 positions matching TRBD2. Germline V gene lookup returns CDR1 SEHNR and CDR2 FQNEAQ (reference sequence). V was pared by 4 bases and J by 0 bases, with 6 bases of the junction left unmatched. The CDR3 is 16 amino acids.

The rearrangement joins TRBV3-1 to TRBJ2-7; D is undetermined. V was cut by 0 bases and J by 9 bases, with 15 bases left in between. The CDR3 covers 14 residues. CDR1 is LGHDT and CDR2 is YNNKEL in the germline V gene (reference sequence). The CDR3 here is CASSQDKDSPTQYF. Here the CDR3 DNA reads TGTGCCAGCAGCCAAGATAAGGATAGCCCTACGCAGTACTTC.

This chain joins TRBV29-1 and TRBJ2-2; 12 bases agree with TRBD1. V gave up 8 bases and J gave up 3 bases; unmatched junction bases: 10. CDR1 is SQVTM and CDR2 is ANQGSEA in the germline V gene. The CDR3 contains 16 residues. Here the CDR3 reads CSYIRGTGGDTGELFF. In DNA form, the CDR3 reads TGCAGCTATATCCGTGGGACAGGGGGCGACACCGGGGAGCTGTTTTTT.

This clonotype was counted many times. This chain uses TRBV15 with TRBJ1-1; 7 bases are shared with TRBD1. This CDR3 is built from 14 residues. The V gene's germline CDR1 is LNHNV and CDR2 YYDKDF (reference sequence). The junction had 4 bases not matched to a gene; V was cut back by 1 base and J by 5 bases. The CDR3 nucleotides read TGTGCCACCAGCAGAGTCAGGGGGGGGACTGAAGCTTTCTTT. Translation: CATSRVRGGTEAFF.

V and J are TRBV28 and TRBJ2-1, with D possibly being TRBD1 (6 bases). V was trimmed by 6 bases and J by 0 bases, leaving 15 bases between them. The CDR3 has 16 residues. Germline lookup yields CDR1 MDHEN and CDR2 SYDVKM. CDR3 in DNA: TGTGCCAGCAGATACGGCGACAGGAGCTCCTACAATGAGCAGTTCTTC. Translating gives CASRYGDRSSYNEQFF.

In its sample, this clonotype was seen a few times. V and J are TRBV19 and TRBJ2-7; 11 bases fit TRBD2. The CDR3 consists of 17 residues. The V gene's germline CDR1 is LNHDA and CDR2 SQIVND (reference sequence). Unmatched junction bases numbered 11, after V lost 5 bases and J lost 2 bases. The CDR3 DNA is TGTGCCAGTAGTCCGAGATCCGGGACTAGCGGAACCTACGAGCAGTACTTC. Protein sequence: CASSPRSGTSGTYEQYF.

The chain uses TRBV6-1 and TRBJ2-3, with 9 bases aligning to TRBD2. The CDR3 has 18 amino acids. After removal of 5 bases from V and 1 base from J, the junction contained 13 bases not matched to a gene. Per the germline V gene, CDR1 is MNHNS and CDR2 is SASEGT. CDR3 sequence reads: CASSSSGSGGGGTDTQYF. In DNA, the CDR3 is TGTGCCAGCAGTAGTAGCGGGAGTGGTGGAGGGGGCACAGATACGCAGTATTTT.

Notes on this clonotype: A much larger clone differs by one base, so this may be a read error. The chain links TRBV27 to TRBJ2-3, with TRBD1 matching 7 bases. The CDR3 runs to 14 residues. Germline CDR1 reads MNHEY; CDR2 reads SMNVEV (reference sequence). CDR3 protein: CASSIGGATDTPYF. CDR3 in DNA: TGTGCCAGCAGTATAGGGGGCGCGACAGATACGCCGTATTTT.

V usage is TRBV20-1 and J usage is TRBJ2-5; possibly TRBD2 for D (6 bases). Germline V gene data show CDR1 as DFQATT and CDR2 as SNEGSKA (reference sequence). V lost 6 bases and J 5 bases, leaving 19 bases between the germline ends. This CDR3 contains 14 residues. CDR3 region: CSAGSGVPGETQYF. The CDR3 region has the DNA TGCAGTGCGGGCTCGGGGGTCCCCGGGGAGACCCAGTACTTC.

V usage is TRBV11-2 and J usage is TRBJ2-2, with D tentatively TRBD2 (5 bases). Germline V gene data show CDR1 as SGHAT and CDR2 as FQNNGV. This CDR3 is built from 16 residues. This CDR3 reads CTTGRRTVANTGELFF. The CDR3 nucleotides are TGTACCACCGGTCGGAGGACGGTCGCGAACACCGGGGAGCTGTTTTTT.

Points on this clonotype: The junction shows a germline mismatch at one end, possibly a read error. This sequence joins TRBV10-3 and TRBJ2-3; D is unresolved. Per germline, CDR1 ENHRY and CDR2 SYGVKD. The CDR3 sequence is 15 residues long. CDR3 protein: CAISVTLGTTDTPYF. CDR3 in DNA: TGTGCCATCAGTGTAACGCTAGGTACCACAGATACGCCGTATTTT.

The chain links TRBV20-1 to TRBJ2-7, with TRBD1 matching 9 bases. Germline V gene lookup returns CDR1 DFQATT and CDR2 SNEGSKA (reference sequence). This CDR3 is built from 14 residues. The CDR3 spells CRERPTGGTYEQYF. For the CDR3, the DNA is TGCAGGGAAAGACCGACAGGGGGTACCTACGAGCAGTACTTC.